The source of this T cell receptor (beta chain) is a study of T cell responses to AZD1222 COVID-19 vaccine. Worth noting for this clone: Its antigen is undetermined.

Generated by immunoSEQ multiplex PCR, the TCRdb table keeps only in-frame clones and is missing some. The sample contains roughly 140,000 clones, around 85% of which appear only once. Overall study results and limits: Vaccination with two AZD1222 doses was followed by a rise in Spike-specific TCR breadth and depth. Seropositive status at baseline applied to only six AZD1222 recipients.

CDR1 is MNHEY and CDR2 is SVGAGI in the germline V gene. The CDR3 has 12 amino acids. Trimming pared 8 bases from V and 1 base from J, leaving 8 bases between. This sequence joins TRBV6-5 and TRBJ1-1; D remains unclear. This specimen consisted of peripheral blood, obtained after recovery from COVID-19. The receptor comes from an adult who had recovered from COVID-19. The CDR3 DNA follows: TGTGCCAGCGTAAGCCGGAACACTGAAGCTTTCTTT. It encodes CASVSRNTEAFF.